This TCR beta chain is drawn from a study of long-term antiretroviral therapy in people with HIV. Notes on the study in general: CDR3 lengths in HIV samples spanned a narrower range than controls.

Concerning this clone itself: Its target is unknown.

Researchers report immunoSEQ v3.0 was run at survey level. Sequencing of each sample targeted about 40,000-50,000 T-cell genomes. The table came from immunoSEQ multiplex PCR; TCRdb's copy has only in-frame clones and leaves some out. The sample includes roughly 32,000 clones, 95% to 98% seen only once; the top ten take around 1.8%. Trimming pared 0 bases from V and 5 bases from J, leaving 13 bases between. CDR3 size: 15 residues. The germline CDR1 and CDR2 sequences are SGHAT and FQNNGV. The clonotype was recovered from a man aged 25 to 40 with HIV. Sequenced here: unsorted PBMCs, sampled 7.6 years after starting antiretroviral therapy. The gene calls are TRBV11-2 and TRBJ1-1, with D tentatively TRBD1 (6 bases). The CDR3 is CASSLDNRVWTEAFF. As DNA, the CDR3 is TGTGCCAGCAGCTTAGATAACAGGGTGTGGACTGAAGCTTTCTTT.